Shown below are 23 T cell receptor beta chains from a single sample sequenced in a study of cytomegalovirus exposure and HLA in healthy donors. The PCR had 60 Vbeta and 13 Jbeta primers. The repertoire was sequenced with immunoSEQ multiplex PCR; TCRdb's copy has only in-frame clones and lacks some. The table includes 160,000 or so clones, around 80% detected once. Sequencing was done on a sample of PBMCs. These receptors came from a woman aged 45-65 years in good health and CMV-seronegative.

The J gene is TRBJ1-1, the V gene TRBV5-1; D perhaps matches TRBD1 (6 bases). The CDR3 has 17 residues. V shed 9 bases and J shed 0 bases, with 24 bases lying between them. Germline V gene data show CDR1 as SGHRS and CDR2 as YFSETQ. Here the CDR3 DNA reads TGCGCCAAAGCCCAGCCTACCCAAACAGGGATGAACACTGAAGCTTTCTTT. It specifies CAKAQPTQTGMNTEAFF. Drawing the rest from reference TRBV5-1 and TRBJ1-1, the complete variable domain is KAGVTQTPRYLIKTRGQQVTLSCSPISGHRSVSWYQQTPGQGLQFLFEYFSETQRNKGNFPGRFSGRQFSNSRSEMNVSTLELGDSALYLCAKAQPTQTGMNTEAFFGQGTRLTVV.

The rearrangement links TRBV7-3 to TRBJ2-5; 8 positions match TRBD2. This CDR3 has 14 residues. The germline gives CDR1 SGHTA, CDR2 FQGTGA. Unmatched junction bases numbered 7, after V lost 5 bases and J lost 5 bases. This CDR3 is CASSPAGGTETQYF. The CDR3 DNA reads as TGTGCCAGCAGCCCGGCGGGGGGTACGGAGACCCAGTACTTC. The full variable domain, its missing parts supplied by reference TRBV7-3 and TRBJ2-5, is GAGVSQTPSNKVTEKGKYVELRCDPISGHTALYWYRQSLGQGPEFLIYFQGTGAADDSGLPNDRFFAVRPEGSVSTLKIQRTERGDSAVYLCASSPAGGTETQYFGPGTRLLVL.

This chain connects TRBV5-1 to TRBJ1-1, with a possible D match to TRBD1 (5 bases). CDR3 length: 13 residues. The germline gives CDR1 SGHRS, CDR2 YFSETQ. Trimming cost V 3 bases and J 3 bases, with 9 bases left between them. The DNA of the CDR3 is TGCGCCAGCAGCTCGGCGGGGGACACTGAAGCTTTCTTT. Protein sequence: CASSSAGDTEAFF.

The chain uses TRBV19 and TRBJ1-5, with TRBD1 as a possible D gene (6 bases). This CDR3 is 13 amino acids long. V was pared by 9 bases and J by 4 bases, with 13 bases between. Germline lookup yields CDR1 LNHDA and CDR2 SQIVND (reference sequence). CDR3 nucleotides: TGTGCCAGCGCAAAAGACAGGAATCAGCCCCAGCATTTT. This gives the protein CASAKDRNQPQHF.

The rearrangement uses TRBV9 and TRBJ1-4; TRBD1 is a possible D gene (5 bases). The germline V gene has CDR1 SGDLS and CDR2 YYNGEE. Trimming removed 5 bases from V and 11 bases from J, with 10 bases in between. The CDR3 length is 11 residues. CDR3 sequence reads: CASSSGTKLFF. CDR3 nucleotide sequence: TGTGCCAGCAGTTCAGGGACTAAACTGTTTTTT.

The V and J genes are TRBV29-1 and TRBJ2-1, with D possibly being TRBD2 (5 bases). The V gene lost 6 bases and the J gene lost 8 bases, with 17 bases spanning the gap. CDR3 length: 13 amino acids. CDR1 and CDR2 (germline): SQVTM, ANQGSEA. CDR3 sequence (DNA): TGCAGCGTATCGGGGAGTGGTTTGGATGAGCAGTTCTTC. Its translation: CSVSGSGLDEQFF.

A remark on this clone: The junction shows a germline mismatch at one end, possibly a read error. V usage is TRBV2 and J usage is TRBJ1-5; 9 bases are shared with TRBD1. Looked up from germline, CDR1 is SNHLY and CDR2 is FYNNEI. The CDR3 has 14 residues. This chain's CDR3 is CATTMDRGKQPQHF. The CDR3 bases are TGTGCCACCACAATGGACAGGGGCAAACAGCCCCAGCATTTT.

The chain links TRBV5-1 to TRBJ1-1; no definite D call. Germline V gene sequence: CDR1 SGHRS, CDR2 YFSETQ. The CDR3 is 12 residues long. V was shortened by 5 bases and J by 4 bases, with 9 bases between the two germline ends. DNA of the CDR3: TGCGCCAGCAGGGGCGATGGCACTGAAGCTTTCTTT. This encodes CASRGDGTEAFF.

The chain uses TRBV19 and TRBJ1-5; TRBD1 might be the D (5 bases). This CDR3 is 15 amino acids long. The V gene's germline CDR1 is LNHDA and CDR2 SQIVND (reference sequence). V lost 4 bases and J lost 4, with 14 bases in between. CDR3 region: CASSRNRDLNQPQHF. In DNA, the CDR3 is TGTGCCAGTAGTAGAAACCGGGACTTAAATCAGCCCCAGCATTTT.

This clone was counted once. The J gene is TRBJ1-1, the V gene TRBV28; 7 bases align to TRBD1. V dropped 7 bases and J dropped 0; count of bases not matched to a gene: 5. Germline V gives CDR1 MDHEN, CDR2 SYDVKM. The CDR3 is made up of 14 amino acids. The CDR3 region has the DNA TGTGCCAGCACCTTGGGACAGCTGAACACTGAAGCTTTCTTT. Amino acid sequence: CASTLGQLNTEAFF.

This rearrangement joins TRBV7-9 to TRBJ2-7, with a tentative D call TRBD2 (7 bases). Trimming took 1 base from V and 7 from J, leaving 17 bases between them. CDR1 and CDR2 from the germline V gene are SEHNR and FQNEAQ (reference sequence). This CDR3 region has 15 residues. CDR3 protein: CASSLGGGGATEQYF. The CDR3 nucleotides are TGTGCCAGCAGCTTAGGGGGAGGGGGAGCTACGGAGCAGTACTTC.

CDR3 residues: CASKDFGTDTQYF. CDR3 in DNA: TGTGCCAGTAAGGACTTTGGCACAGATACGCAGTATTTT. The chain uses TRBV19 and TRBJ2-3, with D tentatively TRBD2 (5 bases). Trimming pared 7 bases from V and 1 base from J, leaving 9 bases between. The CDR3 consists of 13 residues. Looked up from germline, CDR1 is LNHDA and CDR2 is SQIVND (reference sequence).

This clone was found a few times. CDR3 DNA: TGTGCCAGCCAGGATGGCAATCAGCCCCAGCATTTT. Translation: CASQDGNQPQHF. The rearrangement links TRBV28 to TRBJ1-5; D gene unclear. Trimming took off 8 bases at V and 2 bases at J, with 7 bases between the two ends. The CDR3 contains 12 residues. CDR1 MDHEN and CDR2 SYDVKM come from the germline V gene.

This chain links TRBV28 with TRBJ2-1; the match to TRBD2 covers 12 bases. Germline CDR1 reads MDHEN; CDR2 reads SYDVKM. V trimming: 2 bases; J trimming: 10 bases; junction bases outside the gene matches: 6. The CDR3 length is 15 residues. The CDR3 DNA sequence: TGTGCCAGCAGTTTAGGGGCTAGCGGGAGGGGCGAGCAGTTCTTC. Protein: CASSLGASGRGEQFF.

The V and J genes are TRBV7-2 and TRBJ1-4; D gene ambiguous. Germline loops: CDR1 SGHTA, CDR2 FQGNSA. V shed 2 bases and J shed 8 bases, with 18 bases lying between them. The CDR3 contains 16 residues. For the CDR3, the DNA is TGTGCCAGCAGCTTAATCCCATGGCCAGGCAGCGAAAAACTGTTTTTT. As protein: CASSLIPWPGSEKLFF.

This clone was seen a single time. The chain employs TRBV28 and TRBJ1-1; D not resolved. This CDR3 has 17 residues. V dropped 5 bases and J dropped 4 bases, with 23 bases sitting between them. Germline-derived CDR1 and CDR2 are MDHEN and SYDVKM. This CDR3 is CASSPPGVPSGATEAFF. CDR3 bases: TGTGCCAGCAGTCCACCCGGGGTCCCCTCGGGAGCCACTGAAGCTTTCTTT.

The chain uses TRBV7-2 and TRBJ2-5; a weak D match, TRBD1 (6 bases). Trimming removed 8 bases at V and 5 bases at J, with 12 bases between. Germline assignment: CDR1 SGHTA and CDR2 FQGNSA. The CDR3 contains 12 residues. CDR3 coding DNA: TGTGCCAGCGGAAGAAGGGGGGAGACCCAGTACTTC. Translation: CASGRRGETQYF.

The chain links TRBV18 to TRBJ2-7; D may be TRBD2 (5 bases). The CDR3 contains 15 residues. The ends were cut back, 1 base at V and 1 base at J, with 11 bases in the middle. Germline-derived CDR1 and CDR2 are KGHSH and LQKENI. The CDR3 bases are TGTGCCAGCTCACCACGAGGGCCACCATCCTACGAGCAGTACTTC. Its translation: CASSPRGPPSYEQYF.

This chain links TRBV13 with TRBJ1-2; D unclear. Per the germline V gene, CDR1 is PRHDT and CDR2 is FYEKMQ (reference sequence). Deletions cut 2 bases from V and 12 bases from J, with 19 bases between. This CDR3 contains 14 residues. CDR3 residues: CASSLRKVASVHTF. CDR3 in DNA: TGTGCCAGCAGCTTAAGGAAGGTGGCGAGCGTCCACACCTTC.

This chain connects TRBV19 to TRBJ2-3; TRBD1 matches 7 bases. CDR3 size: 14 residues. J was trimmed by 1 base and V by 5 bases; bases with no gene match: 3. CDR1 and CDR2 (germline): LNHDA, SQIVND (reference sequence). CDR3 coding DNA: TGTGCCAGTAGTTTTGGGACAGGCACAGATACGCAGTATTTT. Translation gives CASSFGTGTDTQYF.

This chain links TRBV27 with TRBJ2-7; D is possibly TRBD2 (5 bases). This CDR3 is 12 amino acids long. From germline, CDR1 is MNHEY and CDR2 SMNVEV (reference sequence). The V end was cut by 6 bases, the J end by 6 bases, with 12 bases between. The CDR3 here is CASSPLAGEQYF. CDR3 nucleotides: TGTGCCAGCAGCCCCCTAGCCGGCGAGCAGTACTTC.

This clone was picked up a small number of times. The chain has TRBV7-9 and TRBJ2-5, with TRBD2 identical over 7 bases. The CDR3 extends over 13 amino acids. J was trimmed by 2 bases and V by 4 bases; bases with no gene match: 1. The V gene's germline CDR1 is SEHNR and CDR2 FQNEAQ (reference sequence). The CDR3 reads CASSSSGQETQYF. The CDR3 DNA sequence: TGTGCCAGCAGCTCTAGCGGACAAGAGACCCAGTACTTC.

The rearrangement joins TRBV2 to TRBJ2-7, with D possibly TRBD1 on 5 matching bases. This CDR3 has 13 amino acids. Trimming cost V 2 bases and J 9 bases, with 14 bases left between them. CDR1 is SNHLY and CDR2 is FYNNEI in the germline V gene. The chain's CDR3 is CASSEQGRSGQYF. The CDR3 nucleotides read TGTGCCAGCAGTGAACAGGGCCGGTCGGGGCAGTACTTC.